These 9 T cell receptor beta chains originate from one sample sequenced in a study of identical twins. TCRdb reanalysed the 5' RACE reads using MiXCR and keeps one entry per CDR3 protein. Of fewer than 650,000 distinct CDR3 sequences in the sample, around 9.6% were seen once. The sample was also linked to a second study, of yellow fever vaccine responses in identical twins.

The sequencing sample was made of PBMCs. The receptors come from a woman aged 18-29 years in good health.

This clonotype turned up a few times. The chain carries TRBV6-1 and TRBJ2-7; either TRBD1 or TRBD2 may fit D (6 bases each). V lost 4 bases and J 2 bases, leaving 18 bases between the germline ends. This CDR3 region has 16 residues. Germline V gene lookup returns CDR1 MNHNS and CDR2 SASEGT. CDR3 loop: CASSVLSAGEAYEQYF. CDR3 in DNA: TGTGCCAGCAGTGTCCTGTCGGCAGGGGAGGCCTACGAGCAGTACTTC.

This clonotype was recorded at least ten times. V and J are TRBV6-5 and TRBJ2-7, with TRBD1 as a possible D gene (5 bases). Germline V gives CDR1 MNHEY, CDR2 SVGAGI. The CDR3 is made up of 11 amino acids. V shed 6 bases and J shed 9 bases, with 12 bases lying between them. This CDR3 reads CASSQGRGQYF. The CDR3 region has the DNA TGTGCCAGCAGCCAGGGTCGAGGGCAGTACTTC.

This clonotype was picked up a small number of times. CDR3 DNA: TGCAGTGCTAGAGCAGTTAGCGGGAGCTCCTACAATGAGCAGTTCTTC. This gives the protein CSARAVSGSSYNEQFF. The gene calls are TRBV20-1 and TRBJ2-1; 9 nucleotides line up with TRBD2. The CDR3 sequence is 16 residues long. Germline V CDR1 and CDR2: DFQATT, SNEGSKA (reference sequence). Unmatched junction bases numbered 4, after V lost 1 base and J lost 0 bases.

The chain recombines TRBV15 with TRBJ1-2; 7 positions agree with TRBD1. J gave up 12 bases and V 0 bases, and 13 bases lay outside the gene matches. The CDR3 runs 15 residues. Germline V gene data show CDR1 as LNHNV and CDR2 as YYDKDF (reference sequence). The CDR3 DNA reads TGTGCCACCAGCAGAGATCGGGGGACAGCCAGGGGGGACACCTTC. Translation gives CATSRDRGTARGDTF.

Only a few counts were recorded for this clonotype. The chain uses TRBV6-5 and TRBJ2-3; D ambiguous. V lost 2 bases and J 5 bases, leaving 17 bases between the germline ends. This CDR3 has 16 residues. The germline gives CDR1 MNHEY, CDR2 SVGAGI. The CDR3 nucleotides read TGTGCCAGCAGTTACAGGTCCTGGGCGGATCAAGATACGCAGTATTTT. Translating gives CASSYRSWADQDTQYF.

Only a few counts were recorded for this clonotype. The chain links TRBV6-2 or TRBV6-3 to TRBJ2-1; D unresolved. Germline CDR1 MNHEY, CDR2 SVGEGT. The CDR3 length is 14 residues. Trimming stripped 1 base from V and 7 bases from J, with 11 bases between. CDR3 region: CASSYWAGPNEQFF. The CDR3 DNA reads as TGTGCCAGCAGTTACTGGGCAGGACCAAATGAGCAGTTCTTC.

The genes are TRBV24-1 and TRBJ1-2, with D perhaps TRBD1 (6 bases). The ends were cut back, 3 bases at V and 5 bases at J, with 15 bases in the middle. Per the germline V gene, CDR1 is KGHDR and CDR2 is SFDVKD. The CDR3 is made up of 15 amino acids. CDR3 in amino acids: CATSDTAGTLYGYTF. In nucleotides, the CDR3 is TGTGCCACCAGTGATACGGCAGGGACACTTTATGGCTACACCTTC.

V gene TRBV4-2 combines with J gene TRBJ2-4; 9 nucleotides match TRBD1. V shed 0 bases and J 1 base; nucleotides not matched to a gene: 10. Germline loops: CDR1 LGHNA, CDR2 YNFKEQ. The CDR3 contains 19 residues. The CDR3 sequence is CASSQDGRDRAGAKNIQYF. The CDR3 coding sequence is TGTGCCAGCAGCCAAGACGGAAGGGACAGGGCTGGGGCCAAAAACATTCAGTACTTC.

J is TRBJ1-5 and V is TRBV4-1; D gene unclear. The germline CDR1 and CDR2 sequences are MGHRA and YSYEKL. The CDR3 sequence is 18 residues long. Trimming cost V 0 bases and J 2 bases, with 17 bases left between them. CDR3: CASSQESIPGVGNQPQHF. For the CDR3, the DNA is TGCGCCAGCAGCCAAGAGAGTATTCCGGGAGTGGGCAATCAGCCCCAGCATTTT.